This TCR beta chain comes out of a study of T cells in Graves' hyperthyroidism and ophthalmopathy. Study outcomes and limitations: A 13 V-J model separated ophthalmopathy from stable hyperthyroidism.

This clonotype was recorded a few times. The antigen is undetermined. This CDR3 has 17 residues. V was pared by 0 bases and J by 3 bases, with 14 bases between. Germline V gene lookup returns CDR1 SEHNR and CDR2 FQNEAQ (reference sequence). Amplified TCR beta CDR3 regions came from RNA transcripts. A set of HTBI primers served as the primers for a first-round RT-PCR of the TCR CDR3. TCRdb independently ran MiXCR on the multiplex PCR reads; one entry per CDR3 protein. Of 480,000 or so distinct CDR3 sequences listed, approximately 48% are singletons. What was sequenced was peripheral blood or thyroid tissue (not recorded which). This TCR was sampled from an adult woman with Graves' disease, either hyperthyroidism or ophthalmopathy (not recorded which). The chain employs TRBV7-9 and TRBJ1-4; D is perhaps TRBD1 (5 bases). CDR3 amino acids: CASSLAIRTIANEKLFF. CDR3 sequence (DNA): TGTGCCAGCAGCTTAGCTATCCGGACAATAGCTAATGAAAAACTGTTTTTT.